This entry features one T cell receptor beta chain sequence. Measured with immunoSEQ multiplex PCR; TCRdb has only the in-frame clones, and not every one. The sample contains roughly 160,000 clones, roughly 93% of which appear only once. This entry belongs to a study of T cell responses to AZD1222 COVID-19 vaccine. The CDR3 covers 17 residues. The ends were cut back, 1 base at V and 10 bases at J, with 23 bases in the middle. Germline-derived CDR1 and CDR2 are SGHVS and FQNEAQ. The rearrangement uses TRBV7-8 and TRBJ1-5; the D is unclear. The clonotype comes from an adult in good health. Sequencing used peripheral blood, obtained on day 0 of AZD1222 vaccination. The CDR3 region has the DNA TGTGCCAGCAGCTTAGTTGCTGGACCCACGGTTGGGGAACCCCAGCATTTT. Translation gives CASSLVAGPTVGEPQHF.